This TCR beta chain was sequenced during a study of cytomegalovirus exposure and HLA in healthy donors. PCR involved 60 Vbeta and 13 Jbeta primers. Sequencing used immunoSEQ multiplex PCR; TCRdb keeps in-frame clones, though not all of them. The sample has 110,000 or so clones; roughly 70% are singletons. Germline lookup yields CDR1 SGHTA and CDR2 FQGNSA. V dropped 6 bases and J dropped 2; count of bases not matched to a gene: 5. The CDR3 runs 14 residues. Sample: PBMCs. This chain connects TRBV7-2 to TRBJ2-7, with 9 bases that match TRBD2. The receptor's source is a woman between 50 and 59 years old in good health and CMV-seropositive. The CDR3 is CASSSGTSTYEQYF. The CDR3 bases are TGTGCCAGCAGTTCAGGGACTAGCACCTACGAGCAGTACTTC.